This passage covers 17 T cell receptor beta chains from one sample sequenced in a study of T cell responses to AZD1222 COVID-19 vaccine. TCRdb's copy holds only in-frame clones and misses some; the assay was immunoSEQ multiplex PCR. The sample records fewer than 110,000 clones, approximately 92% being singletons. Source: peripheral blood, taken 28 days after the second AZD1222 dose. These receptors all come from an adult who received the AZD1222 COVID-19 vaccine.

This clone has only a few counts. The J gene is TRBJ1-5, the V gene TRBV28; a possible D gene is TRBD1 (5 bases). The CDR3 loop spans 16 amino acids. Per germline, CDR1 MDHEN and CDR2 SYDVKM. The V end was cut by 3 bases, the J end by 0 bases, with 12 bases between. The DNA for the CDR3 is TGTGCCAGCAGTTTTTCGGGCAGGGATAGCAATCAGCCCCAGCATTTT. This gives the protein CASSFSGRDSNQPQHF. Together with reference TRBV28 and TRBJ1-5, the CDR3 gives the full variable domain: DVKVTQSSRYLVKRTGEKVFLECVQDMDHENMFWYRQDPGLGLRLIYFSYDVKMKEKGDIPEGYSVSREKKERFSLILESASTNQTSMYLCASSFSGRDSNQPQHFGDGTRLSIL.

This clone has more than one count but fewer than ten. The rearrangement links TRBV6-4 to TRBJ2-2; TRBD1 agrees at 9 bases. The CDR3 covers 14 residues. Germline V CDR1 and CDR2: MRHNA, SNTAGT. J gave up 6 bases and V 5 bases, and 4 bases lay outside the gene matches. CDR3 bases: TGTGCCAGCAGTCCGACAGGGGGATCCGGGGAGCTGTTTTTT. It is translated as CASSPTGGSGELFF.

The chain is built from TRBV6-6 and TRBJ1-5, with unresolved D. The CDR3 is 14 amino acids. Trimming took 11 bases from V and 2 from J, leaving 16 bases between them. Germline V lookup: CDR1 MNHNY, CDR2 SVGAGI (reference sequence). The CDR3 loop reads CACQSSGGNQPQHF. CDR3 in DNA: TGTGCCTGCCAGTCCTCGGGAGGCAATCAGCCCCAGCATTTT.

The chain carries TRBV5-1 and TRBJ1-1, with D unclear. Germline assignment: CDR1 SGHRS and CDR2 YFSETQ. V gave up 4 bases and J gave up 4 bases, with 17 bases separating them. The CDR3 is 15 amino acids. DNA of the CDR3: TGCGCCAGCAGCCGCACCCAGGCCCAGGCCACTGAAGCTTTCTTT. Its protein is CASSRTQAQATEAFF.

V and J are TRBV2 and TRBJ2-4; 9 bases are a match to TRBD2. This CDR3 has 16 amino acids. The junction had 4 bases not matched to a gene; V was cut back by 4 bases and J by 0 bases. The germline gives CDR1 SNHLY, CDR2 FYNNEI. CDR3 bases: TGTGCCAGCAGTGCCCCAGCGGGGGGAGCCAAAAACATTCAGTACTTC. Protein sequence: CASSAPAGGAKNIQYF.

The CDR3 protein is CSYQGLTDTQYF. In DNA, the CDR3 is TGTTCCTACCAGGGGCTCACAGATACGCAGTATTTT. The chain has TRBV6-5 and TRBJ2-3; TRBD1 might be the D (6 bases). The CDR3 extends over 12 amino acids. Germline CDR1 MNHEY, CDR2 SVGAGI.

The chain recombines TRBV30 with TRBJ1-5; TRBD1 is a possible D gene (5 bases). Germline CDR1 GTSNPN, CDR2 SVGIG (reference sequence). This CDR3 comprises 14 residues. In DNA, the CDR3 is TGTGCTTCTACAGGAGCCGGGAGCAATCAGCCCCAGCATTTT. This translates into CASTGAGSNQPQHF.

The chain carries TRBV29-1 and TRBJ1-1; a possible D gene is TRBD1 (6 bases). Per the germline V gene, CDR1 is SQVTM and CDR2 is ANQGSEA. V was trimmed by 5 bases and J by 5 bases, leaving 18 bases between them. The CDR3 totals 14 residues. DNA for the CDR3: TGCAGCGTTTTAACTTGGGGGCGAGGTACTGAAGCTTTCTTT. Protein sequence: CSVLTWGRGTEAFF.

The rearrangement links TRBV7-2 to TRBJ1-6; D may be TRBD1 (6 bases). Germline-derived CDR1 and CDR2 are SGHTA and FQGNSA. Trimming removed 9 bases from V and 6 bases from J, with 15 bases in between. This CDR3 spans 14 amino acids. Written as DNA, the CDR3 is TGTGCCAGTCTCTCAACAGGGCTTAATTCACCCCTCCACTTT. Translating gives CASLSTGLNSPLHF. Drawing the rest from reference TRBV7-2 and TRBJ1-6, the complete variable domain is GAGVSQSPSNKVTEKGKDVELRCDPISGHTALYWYRQSLGQGLEFLIYFQGNSAPDKSGLPSDRFSAERTGGSVSTLTIQRTQQEDSAVYLCASLSTGLNSPLHFGNGTRLTVT.

The chain combines TRBV30 with TRBJ1-1; D unclear. CDR3 length equals 12 residues. Germline assignment: CDR1 GTSNPN and CDR2 SVGIG (reference sequence). V shed 0 bases and J shed 2 bases, with 4 bases lying between them. In DNA, the CDR3 is TGTGCCTGGAGTGTATCTAACACTGAAGCTTTCTTT. Amino acids: CAWSVSNTEAFF.

This chain links TRBV28 with TRBJ1-5; 7 bases match TRBD1. Germline-derived CDR1 and CDR2 are MDHEN and SYDVKM. The J segment lost 2 bases and the V segment lost 6 bases, leaving 7 bases of the junction unmatched. CDR3 size: 15 residues. CDR3 in DNA: TGTGCCAGCAGGCAACAGGGGAATGGCAATCAGCCCCAGCATTTT. Translated: CASRQQGNGNQPQHF.

The count of this clone is one. V gene TRBV27 combines with J gene TRBJ2-5; possibly TRBD2 for D (6 bases). The germline gives CDR1 MNHEY, CDR2 SMNVEV (reference sequence). This CDR3 is 15 amino acids long. The V end was cut by 2 bases, the J end by 2 bases, with 12 bases between. The CDR3 DNA sequence: TGTGCCAGCAGTTTACGGAGGGCGCCACAAGAGACCCAGTACTTC. Protein: CASSLRRAPQETQYF.

The rearrangement links TRBV5-1 to TRBJ2-3, with TRBD2 matching over 7 bases. The V gene end was trimmed by 0 bases and the J gene end by 0 bases; junction bases not matched to a gene: 10. Germline V gene lookup returns CDR1 SGHRS and CDR2 YFSETQ. The CDR3 sequence is 18 residues long. CDR3: CASSLEGLPRGSTDTQYF. CDR3 in DNA: TGCGCCAGCAGCTTGGAGGGACTACCCCGAGGGAGCACAGATACGCAGTATTTT.

V gene TRBV5-6 combines with J gene TRBJ2-7; D might be TRBD1 (6 bases). Germline lookup yields CDR1 SGHDT and CDR2 YYEEEE. V gave up 5 bases and J gave up 3 bases, with 6 bases separating them. The CDR3 spans 11 residues. The CDR3: CASRGGYEQYF. Written as DNA, the CDR3 is TGTGCCAGCAGAGGGGGCTACGAGCAGTACTTC.

This rearrangement joins TRBV30 to TRBJ2-2; D is perhaps TRBD1 or TRBD2 (6 bases each). Germline lookup yields CDR1 GTSNPN and CDR2 SVGIG (reference sequence). Trimming stripped 0 bases from V and 3 bases from J, with 11 bases between. The CDR3 is made up of 15 amino acids. The CDR3 here is CAWSVRGPDTGELFF. The CDR3 DNA follows: TGTGCCTGGAGTGTACGGGGGCCGGACACCGGGGAGCTGTTTTTT.

This chain joins TRBV30 and TRBJ1-3; 7 nucleotides agree with TRBD1. Germline V gene sequence: CDR1 GTSNPN, CDR2 SVGIG (reference sequence). The CDR3 is made up of 14 amino acids. V gave up 4 bases and J gave up 0 bases; unmatched junction bases: 3. The CDR3 spells CAWIRGSSGNTIYF. The CDR3 region has the DNA TGTGCCTGGATCAGGGGGAGCTCTGGAAACACCATATATTTT.

The chain recombines TRBV18 with TRBJ2-7; D is unclear. Germline V gene data show CDR1 as KGHSH and CDR2 as LQKENI. V was cut by 0 bases and J by 0 bases, with 3 bases left in between. The length of the CDR3 is 13 residues. The CDR3 sequence is CASSPPGSYEQYF. CDR3 coding DNA: TGTGCCAGCTCACCACCGGGCTCCTACGAGCAGTACTTC.